This TCR beta chain was identified during a study of early T cells in non-severe SARS-CoV-2 infection. MiXCR, applied by TCRdb to the 5' RACE reads, yields one record per CDR3 protein. This sample has about 63,000 distinct CDR3 sequences, with about an eighth found just once. This clonotype was picked up a small number of times. Source material: whole blood. The TCR sequence derives from an adult who was a healthcare worker with PCR-confirmed SARS-CoV-2 infection or an uninfected control (not recorded which).

The CDR3 here is CASSYSTGASYNSPLHF. The CDR3, as DNA: TGTGCCAGCAGTTACTCGACGGGGGCATCCTATAATTCACCCCTCCACTTT. The rearrangement uses TRBV6-5 and TRBJ1-6; maybe TRBD1 (6 bases). V gave up 0 bases and J gave up 1 base, with 10 bases separating them. This CDR3 has 17 amino acids. CDR1 is MNHEY and CDR2 is SVGAGI in the germline V gene.